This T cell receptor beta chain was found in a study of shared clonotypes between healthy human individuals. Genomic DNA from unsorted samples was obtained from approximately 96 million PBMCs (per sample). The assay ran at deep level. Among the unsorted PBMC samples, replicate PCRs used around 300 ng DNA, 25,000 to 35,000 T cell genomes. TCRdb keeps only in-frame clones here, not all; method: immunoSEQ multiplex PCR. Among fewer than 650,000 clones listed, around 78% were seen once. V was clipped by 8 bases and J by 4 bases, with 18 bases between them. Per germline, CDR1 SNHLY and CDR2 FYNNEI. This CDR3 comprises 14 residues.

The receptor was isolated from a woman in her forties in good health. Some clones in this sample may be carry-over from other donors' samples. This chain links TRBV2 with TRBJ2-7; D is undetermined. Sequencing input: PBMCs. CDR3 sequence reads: CASASPFRKYEQYF. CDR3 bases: TGTGCCAGCGCTTCCCCGTTTCGTAAATACGAGCAGTACTTC.